A selection of T cell receptor beta chains follows, all from one sample in a study of T cells in Graves' hyperthyroidism and ophthalmopathy. TCRdb analysed the multiplex PCR reads with MiXCR anew, one entry per CDR3 protein. The sample has about 400,000 distinct CDR3 sequences, over 11% seen once; the top ten hold around 28%. Material for sequencing was blood. All receptors come from a man aged 45 to 65 with Graves' ophthalmopathy. Both conserved end residues are part of each CDR3. Fields, in order: D gene, V gene, J gene, clone size, CDR3 DNA, CDR3 protein. A D gene is named only where the DNA matches it firmly. Some rows mark clone size as missing; the rest say once, few, many or name a class of expanded clone.

D gene: TRBD1; V gene: TRBV12-3/TRBV12-4; J gene: TRBJ2-1; clone size: many; CDR3 DNA: TGTGCCAGCAGGACAGGGGGCTTTTTTAATGAGCAGTTCTTC; CDR3 protein: CASRTGGFFNEQFF
D gene: NA; V gene: TRBV7-6; J gene: TRBJ1-3; clone size: many; CDR3 DNA: TGTGCCAGCAGCTTAGACCCTCCCTCTGGAAACACCATATATTTT; CDR3 protein: CASSLDPPSGNTIYF
D gene: TRBD1; V gene: TRBV9; J gene: TRBJ2-1; clone size: NA; CDR3 DNA: TGTGCCAGCAGCGCCAGGGGGCTCGACTCCTACAATGAGCAGTTCTTC; CDR3 protein: CASSARGLDSYNEQFF
D gene: TRBD1; V gene: TRBV12-3/TRBV12-4; J gene: TRBJ1-5; clone size: many; CDR3 DNA: TGTGCCAGCAGATCGACAGGGACGGGAGGCAATCAGCCCCAGCATTTT; CDR3 protein: CASRSTGTGGNQPQHF
D gene: NA; V gene: TRBV9; J gene: TRBJ2-5; clone size: many; CDR3 DNA: TGTGCCAGCAGCGTGGGGGCTAGCGAACAAGAGACCCAGTACTTC; CDR3 protein: CASSVGASEQETQYF
D gene: NA; V gene: TRBV20-1; J gene: TRBJ1-2; clone size: few; CDR3 DNA: TGCAGTGCTAGAAGACAGGTCTATGGCTACACCTTC; CDR3 protein: CSARRQVYGYTF
D gene: NA; V gene: TRBV10-3; J gene: TRBJ2-6; clone size: few; CDR3 DNA: TGTGCCACCACGGAAGGGGCATCGGGGGCCAACGTCCTGACTTTC; CDR3 protein: CATTEGASGANVLTF
D gene: TRBD2; V gene: TRBV29-1; J gene: TRBJ2-7; clone size: many; CDR3 DNA: TGCAGCGTAGGGACTAGCGGAAGCTACGAGCAGTACTTC; CDR3 protein: CSVGTSGSYEQYF
D gene: TRBD2; V gene: TRBV30; J gene: TRBJ2-1; clone size: many; CDR3 DNA: TGTGCCTGGAGCGTGGTAGCGGGAGCGCAAAATGAGCAGTTCTTC; CDR3 protein: CAWSVVAGAQNEQFF
D gene: NA; V gene: TRBV3-1; J gene: TRBJ2-7; clone size: many; CDR3 DNA: TGTGCCAGCAGCCAAGATGTCGGTCTCGACATCTCTCGGGAGCAGTACTTC; CDR3 protein: CASSQDVGLDISREQYF
D gene: TRBD1; V gene: TRBV9; J gene: TRBJ2-5; clone size: few; CDR3 DNA: TGTGCCAGCAACCCCGGACAGGGGGGAGAGACCCAGTACTTC; CDR3 protein: CASNPGQGGETQYF
D gene: TRBD1; V gene: TRBV28; J gene: TRBJ2-7; clone size: NA; CDR3 DNA: TGTGCCGGCAGTAACCCAATAAACCGGGACAGGGGCTACGAGCAGTACTTC; CDR3 protein: CAGSNPINRDRGYEQYF
D gene: NA; V gene: TRBV2; J gene: TRBJ2-5; clone size: NA; CDR3 DNA: TGTGCCAGCAGTTGGGGAAAAGAGACCCAGTACTTC; CDR3 protein: CASSWGKETQYF
D gene: NA; V gene: TRBV29-1; J gene: TRBJ1-1; clone size: NA; CDR3 DNA: TGCAGCGTTGGGGGGTACAGTGAAGCTTTCTTT; CDR3 protein: CSVGGYSEAFF
D gene: NA; V gene: TRBV12-3/TRBV12-4; J gene: TRBJ2-3; clone size: many; CDR3 DNA: TGTGCCAGCCTGTACGGGGGTCCCACAGATACGCAGTATTTT; CDR3 protein: CASLYGGPTDTQYF
D gene: NA; V gene: TRBV2; J gene: TRBJ2-2; clone size: many; CDR3 DNA: TGTGCCAGCAGTGACAGATCTAACACCGGGGAGCTGTTTTTT; CDR3 protein: CASSDRSNTGELFF
D gene: NA; V gene: TRBV2; J gene: TRBJ1-3; clone size: many; CDR3 DNA: TGTGCCAGCAGTCGCCTCGGGACGTCTGGAAACACCATATATTTT; CDR3 protein: CASSRLGTSGNTIYF
D gene: NA; V gene: TRBV6-6; J gene: TRBJ2-7; clone size: NA; CDR3 DNA: TGTGCCAGCAGTTACCCAGGGGTGAGCCCCGAGGGAGAGCAGTACTTC; CDR3 protein: CASSYPGVSPEGEQYF
D gene: NA; V gene: TRBV12-3/TRBV12-4; J gene: TRBJ1-2; clone size: many; CDR3 DNA: TGTGCCAGCAGTTTCGGGGGGATTTCCGGCTACACCTTC; CDR3 protein: CASSFGGISGYTF
D gene: NA; V gene: TRBV30; J gene: TRBJ2-1; clone size: many; CDR3 DNA: TGTGCCTGGACCCCAGGGTTGGGCGATGAGCAGTTCTTC; CDR3 protein: CAWTPGLGDEQFF
D gene: NA; V gene: TRBV15; J gene: TRBJ1-1; clone size: NA; CDR3 DNA: TGTGCCACCAGCAGAGAAAGGGGCCACACTGAAGCTTTCTTT; CDR3 protein: CATSRERGHTEAFF
D gene: NA; V gene: TRBV19; J gene: TRBJ1-5; clone size: NA; CDR3 DNA: TGTGCCGTGGGGAGCAACCAGCCCCAGCATTTT; CDR3 protein: CAVGSNQPQHF
D gene: TRBD2; V gene: TRBV5-1; J gene: TRBJ2-3; clone size: many; CDR3 DNA: TGCGCCAGCAGCTCCCCCCGCGGGGGGCCAGATACGCAGTATTTT; CDR3 protein: CASSSPRGGPDTQYF
D gene: NA; V gene: TRBV12-3/TRBV12-4; J gene: TRBJ1-1; clone size: many; CDR3 DNA: TGTGCCAGCAGTTTCGTAGGAGGGACGCAAGCTTTCTTT; CDR3 protein: CASSFVGGTQAFF